The entry below describes one T cell receptor beta chain. The data were taken from a study of blood T cell repertoires in COVID-19. Trimming shortened V by 2 bases and J by 6 bases, and 14 bases separated the two germline ends. The CDR3 sequence is 15 residues long. The germline CDR1 and CDR2 sequences are ENHRY and SYGVKD. The data were produced by immunoSEQ multiplex PCR, yet TCRdb's version contains in-frame clones alone and is incomplete. The table shows 200,000 to 300,000 clones, with approximately 90% occurring only once. The chain combines TRBV10-3 with TRBJ1-5, with D possibly TRBD1 on 5 matching bases. Sequencing was carried out using peripheral blood. The clonotype comes from a woman aged 40 to 55 with acute or convalescent COVID-19. This CDR3 reads CAISETAGQGQPQHF. The CDR3, as DNA: TGTGCCATCAGTGAGACAGCGGGGCAAGGTCAGCCCCAGCATTTT.